These 24 T cell receptor beta chains came from one sample sequenced in a study of T cells in Graves' hyperthyroidism and ophthalmopathy. Amplification of TCR beta CDR3 regions used RNA as the template. The HTBI primer set drove a first-round RT-PCR of the TCR CDR3. MiXCR was run by TCRdb on the multiplex PCR reads, yielding one entry per CDR3 protein. The table has 550,000 to 700,000 distinct CDR3 sequences, around 46% seen once. The sample consisted of peripheral blood or thyroid tissue (not recorded which). These receptors all stem from an adult woman with Graves' disease, either hyperthyroidism or ophthalmopathy (not recorded which).

In regard to this clonotype: This sequence may be a read error, since a much larger clone differs from it by one base. This sequence joins TRBV6-2 or TRBV6-3 and TRBJ1-4; possible D gene TRBD1, 5 bases. Germline loops: CDR1 MNHEY, CDR2 SVGEGT. The CDR3 is 15 residues long. CDR3 protein: CASSYVAGQNEELFF. As DNA, the CDR3 is TGTGCCAGCAGTTACGTTGCCGGACAAAATGAAGAACTGTTTTTT.

In this sample, this clonotype turned up many times. The chain links TRBV20-1 to TRBJ2-5, with D possibly TRBD2 on 5 matching bases. Germline assignment: CDR1 DFQATT and CDR2 SNEGSKA (reference sequence). Trimming cost V 1 base and J 2 bases, with 14 bases left between them. The CDR3 sequence is 15 residues long. CDR3 bases: TGCAGTGCTAGAGGCGGGCCCGGACGTCAAGAGACCCAGTACTTC. Translated, it gives CSARGGPGRQETQYF.

This chain links TRBV15 with TRBJ2-1; perhaps TRBD2 as D (6 bases). V was trimmed by 3 bases and J by 2 bases, leaving 20 bases between them. CDR3 length equals 18 residues. Per the germline V gene, CDR1 is LNHNV and CDR2 is YYDKDF (reference sequence). The CDR3 reads CATSSFSSAEGPYNEQFF. The CDR3 bases are TGTGCCACCAGCAGCTTTAGTTCCGCGGAGGGGCCCTACAATGAGCAGTTCTTC.

This chain joins TRBV20-1 and TRBJ1-2; D may be TRBD1 (6 bases). Per the germline V gene, CDR1 is DFQATT and CDR2 is SNEGSKA (reference sequence). Trimming left V 1 base short and J 6 bases short, with 12 bases between. The CDR3 totals 13 residues. Here the CDR3 DNA reads TGCAGTGCTAGAGTAGGGGGGGAGGATGGCTACACCTTC. Its translation is CSARVGGEDGYTF.

Ten or more counts support this clonotype. The V gene is TRBV11-2, the J gene TRBJ2-7; TRBD1 agrees at 8 bases. Looked up from germline, CDR1 is SGHAT and CDR2 is FQNNGV. The CDR3 length is 14 residues. Trimming at V came to 7 bases and at J to 7 bases, leaving 12 bases not matched to a gene. CDR3 region: CASTKTTGAQEQYF. CDR3 coding DNA: TGTGCCAGCACCAAAACGACAGGGGCCCAGGAGCAGTACTTC.

This clonotype showed up just a few times. The chain carries TRBV20-1 and TRBJ2-5; weak D call: TRBD2 (6 bases). The V gene lost 7 bases and the J gene lost 1 base, with 13 bases spanning the gap. CDR1 and CDR2 (germline): DFQATT, SNEGSKA (reference sequence). This CDR3 is built from 13 residues. The CDR3 here is CSGSGGTQETQYF. The CDR3 nucleotides read TGCAGTGGGAGTGGGGGGACCCAAGAGACCCAGTACTTC.

This chain uses TRBV10-3 with TRBJ1-2; TRBD1 matches at 8 bases. The CDR3 length is 15 residues. CDR1 is ENHRY and CDR2 is SYGVKD in the germline V gene. V shed 9 bases, J shed 6 bases, and the junction held 15 bases outside the gene matches. In nucleotides, the CDR3 is TGTGCCATTGCCAGCAGCTTCGGACAGGGTAATGGCTACACCTTC. It encodes CAIASSFGQGNGYTF.

The V and J genes are TRBV20-1 and TRBJ1-3; 9 bases are shared with TRBD1. Germline V lookup: CDR1 DFQATT, CDR2 SNEGSKA (reference sequence). The V gene end was trimmed by 0 bases and the J gene end by 2 bases; junction bases not matched to a gene: 5. The CDR3 runs to 16 residues. Here the CDR3 DNA reads TGCAGTGCTAGAGATACCCGGGACAGGGCTGGAAACACCATATATTTT. Protein product: CSARDTRDRAGNTIYF.

This chain connects TRBV29-1 to TRBJ2-5; D is perhaps TRBD1 or TRBD2 (5 bases each). V lost 7 bases to trimming and J lost 5 bases, with 5 bases between them. The CDR3 runs 9 residues. Per germline, CDR1 SQVTM and CDR2 ANQGSEA. CDR3 residues: CSGGETQYF. The DNA of the CDR3 is TGCAGCGGGGGGGAGACCCAGTACTTC.

The chain combines TRBV29-1 with TRBJ2-5, with D tentatively TRBD1 or TRBD2 (5 bases each). CDR1 and CDR2 from the germline V gene are SQVTM and ANQGSEA. The length of the CDR3 is 13 residues. V dropped 4 bases and J dropped 5 bases, with 14 bases sitting between them. The CDR3 region has the DNA TGCAGCGTTGGGGGCGGGCCAGTGGAGACCCAGTACTTC. Protein sequence: CSVGGGPVETQYF.

V gene TRBV15 combines with J gene TRBJ1-2; TRBD1 aligns across 9 bases. The CDR3 consists of 15 residues. Germline lookup yields CDR1 LNHNV and CDR2 YYDKDF (reference sequence). The junction had 14 bases not matched to a gene; V was cut back by 3 bases and J by 12 bases. The CDR3 DNA reads as TGTGCCACCAGCAGCGGACAGGGGCGAGATAGCGGTAACACCTTC. Its translation is CATSSGQGRDSGNTF.

This clonotype was seen at least ten times. J is TRBJ2-5 and V is TRBV28, with unresolved D. The CDR3 sequence is 14 residues long. CDR1 MDHEN and CDR2 SYDVKM come from the germline V gene. Between the trimmed V and J ends, which lost 0 bases and 5 bases, there was a span of 10 bases. CDR3 sequence (DNA): TGTGCCAGCAGTTTATGGGCAATCGGCGAGACCCAGTACTTC. It codes for CASSLWAIGETQYF.

This CDR3 is CASSFRQTRQHF. The CDR3 nucleotides are TGTGCCAGCAGTTTCAGGCAAACCCGCCAGCATTTT. The chain links TRBV12-3 or TRBV12-4 to TRBJ1-5; D is uncertain. Trimming cost V 3 bases and J 12 bases, with 12 bases left between them. The CDR3 length is 12 residues.

This sequence joins TRBV5-6 and TRBJ2-7, with TRBD1 as a possible D gene (5 bases). V lost 7 bases and J lost 4, with 18 bases in between. The CDR3 consists of 14 residues. Germline CDR1 is SGHDT and CDR2 is YYEEEE. Here the CDR3 DNA reads TGTGCCAGCGCCCCTTCGAAGGGGAAGTACGAGCAGTACTTC. This codes for CASAPSKGKYEQYF.

The chain carries TRBV20-1 and TRBJ2-5; D tentatively fits TRBD1 or TRBD2 (5 bases each). V lost 6 bases to trimming and J lost 5 bases, with 19 bases between them. Germline CDR1 DFQATT, CDR2 SNEGSKA (reference sequence). The CDR3 contains 14 residues. The CDR3 reads CSAESGSPGETQYF. CDR3 nucleotides: TGCAGTGCCGAATCGGGATCGCCAGGGGAGACCCAGTACTTC.

The sample holds a few counts of this clonotype. The rearrangement joins TRBV12-3 or TRBV12-4 to TRBJ1-1, with D unclear. The CDR3 runs 11 residues. Trimming took off 4 bases at V and 11 bases at J, with 11 bases between the two ends. CDR3 sequence reads: CASSSVNNAFF. In DNA form, the CDR3 reads TGTGCCAGCAGTTCCGTGAATAACGCTTTCTTT.

This clonotype has at least ten counts. This chain connects TRBV20-1 to TRBJ1-5, with D hard to call. The CDR3 has 14 amino acids. With 4 bases removed from V and 6 bases from J, the gap between germline ends came to 16 bases. Germline CDR1 reads DFQATT; CDR2 reads SNEGSKA (reference sequence). Here the CDR3 DNA reads TGCAGTGCTACCAGACTTCTCAAGGGTCAGCCCCAGCATTTT. Protein product: CSATRLLKGQPQHF.

V and J are TRBV7-3 and TRBJ2-5; TRBD1 matches at 7 bases. V was pared by 5 bases and J by 0 bases, with 9 bases of the junction left unmatched. This CDR3 contains 16 residues. Germline loops: CDR1 SGHTA, CDR2 FQGTGA. This CDR3 is CASSISGQYDQETQYF. The CDR3 coding sequence is TGTGCCAGCAGCATATCGGGACAGTATGACCAAGAGACCCAGTACTTC. The whole variable domain, filled in from reference TRBV7-3 and TRBJ2-5, reads GAGVSQTPSNKVTEKGKYVELRCDPISGHTALYWYRQSLGQGPEFLIYFQGTGAADDSGLPNDRFFAVRPEGSVSTLKIQRTERGDSAVYLCASSISGQYDQETQYFGPGTRLLVL.

The table lists this clonotype with many counts. The chain employs TRBV28 and TRBJ2-7; D not certain. The CDR3 runs to 12 residues. Trimming removed 5 bases from V and 6 bases from J, with 11 bases in between. Germline V lookup: CDR1 MDHEN, CDR2 SYDVKM. The CDR3 coding sequence is TGTGCCAGCAGTATGACTCGACGCGAGCAGTACTTC. Its translation is CASSMTRREQYF.

This chain joins TRBV15 and TRBJ1-2, with no clear D. There are 16 residues in the CDR3. The V end lost 3 bases, the J end lost 0 bases, and 14 bases lay between the germline ends. The germline gives CDR1 LNHNV, CDR2 YYDKDF (reference sequence). The CDR3 DNA follows: TGTGCCACCAGCAGCGATAGAACCTCCGCTAACTATGGCTACACCTTC. As protein: CATSSDRTSANYGYTF.

This clonotype was picked up many times. This rearrangement joins TRBV7-9 to TRBJ2-5; 12 nucleotides align to TRBD2. Looked up from germline, CDR1 is SEHNR and CDR2 is FQNEAQ (reference sequence). The CDR3 runs to 17 residues. After removal of 6 bases from V and 4 bases from J, the junction contained 12 bases not matched to a gene. The CDR3 nucleotides are TGTGCCAGCAGGCGTGCCCTGACTAGCGGGAGTGGAGAGACCCAGTACTTC. It translates to CASRRALTSGSGETQYF.

This chain uses TRBV19 with TRBJ2-6, with TRBD2 as a possible D gene (6 bases). This CDR3 is 15 amino acids long. The germline V gene encodes CDR1 LNHDA and CDR2 SQIVND (reference sequence). V lost 9 bases to trimming and J lost 0 bases, with 12 bases between them. The CDR3 nucleotides read TGTGCCAGCGGCCGGGGGTACTCTGGGGCCAACGTCCTGACTTTC. Its protein product is CASGRGYSGANVLTF.

This clonotype turned up a few times. A much more abundant neighbour one base away suggests this may be a read error. The rearrangement joins TRBV5-1 to TRBJ2-5; no clear D gene. CDR3 length equals 14 residues. Germline CDR1 and CDR2: SGHRS and YFSETQ. The DNA of the CDR3 is TGCACCAGCAGATACGATCCTGGGGTGGAGACCCAGTACTTC. Translation: CTSRYDPGVETQYF.

The V gene is TRBV7-9, the J gene TRBJ2-2; D perhaps matches TRBD2 (7 bases). CDR1 SEHNR and CDR2 FQNEAQ come from the germline V gene (reference sequence). V was pared by 9 bases and J by 9 bases, with 17 bases between. CDR3 length equals 13 residues. CDR3 nucleotide sequence: TGTGCCAGAGGAACGGGGGGCGACCGGGAGCTGTTTTTT. Its protein product is CARGTGGDRELFF.